Below, 24 T cell receptor beta chains from the same sample are listed, as sequenced in a study of blood T cell repertoires in COVID-19. TCRdb keeps only in-frame clones here, not all; method: immunoSEQ multiplex PCR. The sample records 200,000 to 250,000 clones, around 87% being singletons. What was sequenced was PBMCs or T cells enriched from blood (not recorded which). The source of these receptors is a woman aged 18 to 35 in a cohort exposed to, infected with or recovered from COVID-19 (not recorded which).

The gene calls are TRBV10-1 and TRBJ2-5; tentatively, D is TRBD2 (5 bases). The germline V gene encodes CDR1 WNHNN and CDR2 SYGVQD (reference sequence). The V end lost 5 bases, the J end lost 2 bases, and 9 bases lay between the germline ends. CDR3 size: 13 residues. The DNA for the CDR3 is TGCGCCAGCAGTAACGGGGTACAAGAGACCCAGTACTTC. Protein product: CASSNGVQETQYF.

The rearrangement uses TRBV7-9 and TRBJ1-2, with D possibly TRBD1 on 6 matching bases. CDR1 SEHNR and CDR2 FQNEAQ come from the germline V gene (reference sequence). The CDR3 contains 13 residues. V dropped 5 bases and J dropped 2 bases, with 9 bases sitting between them. This CDR3 is CASSPGQNYGYTF. CDR3 DNA sequence: TGTGCCAGCAGCCCCGGACAGAACTATGGCTACACCTTC.

The chain couples TRBV9 to TRBJ2-7, with a weak D call TRBD2 (5 bases). CDR3 length: 14 residues. V shed 4 bases and J shed 0 bases, with 11 bases lying between them. The germline V gene encodes CDR1 SGDLS and CDR2 YYNGEE. This CDR3 is CASSPGLSSYEQYF. The CDR3 bases are TGTGCCAGCAGCCCAGGACTTAGCTCCTACGAGCAGTACTTC.

The J gene is TRBJ2-7, the V gene TRBV9; 11 nucleotides align to TRBD2. Trimming removed 4 bases from V and 3 bases from J; junction bases left unmatched: 6. The CDR3 covers 15 residues. CDR1 is SGDLS, CDR2 YYNGEE, per germline. The CDR3 DNA reads as TGTGCCAGCAGCAAAACTAGCGGGGGTGGCTACGAGCAGTACTTC. It codes for CASSKTSGGGYEQYF.

The CDR3 DNA reads as TGTGCCAGCAGTCGGGAGGGGTCGGGAGGCTACACCTTC. It is translated as CASSREGSGGYTF. V usage is TRBV25-1 and J usage is TRBJ1-2; D is perhaps TRBD1 (5 bases). Trimming took off 5 bases at V and 8 bases at J, with 15 bases between the two ends. There are 13 residues in the CDR3. Looked up from germline, CDR1 is MGHDK and CDR2 is SYGVNS.

The CDR3 DNA reads TGTGCCACCAGCAGTATACAGGGGGATTATGGCTACACCTTC. It translates to CATSSIQGDYGYTF. This rearrangement joins TRBV15 to TRBJ1-2; 8 bases are shared with TRBD1. Germline values: CDR1 LNHNV, CDR2 YYDKDF (reference sequence). The J segment lost 5 bases and the V segment lost 3 bases, leaving 5 bases of the junction unmatched. The CDR3 covers 14 residues.

The chain employs TRBV10-1 and TRBJ1-6; 7 bases agree with TRBD1. V gave up 6 bases and J gave up 7 bases; unmatched junction bases: 6. This CDR3 contains 14 residues. CDR1 and CDR2 from the germline V gene are WNHNN and SYGVQD (reference sequence). The CDR3, as DNA: TGCGCCAGCAGCTCCGGGACAGAAAATTCACCCCTCCACTTT. This gives the protein CASSSGTENSPLHF.

J is TRBJ2-2 and V is TRBV19; D not resolved. Germline assignment: CDR1 LNHDA and CDR2 SQIVND (reference sequence). V lost 3 bases, J lost 6 bases, and 5 bases lay in between. This CDR3 has 12 residues. The CDR3: CASSIQAGELFF. The CDR3 coding sequence is TGTGCCAGTAGTATCCAGGCCGGGGAGCTGTTTTTT.

The V and J genes are TRBV10-1 and TRBJ1-5; D unresolved. V lost 2 bases and J 5 bases, leaving 7 bases between the germline ends. This CDR3 spans 13 amino acids. Germline V gives CDR1 WNHNN, CDR2 SYGVQD (reference sequence). CDR3 coding DNA: TGCGCCAGCAGTGAGAACGGTTATCAGCCCCAGCATTTT. As protein: CASSENGYQPQHF.

The V and J genes are TRBV2 and TRBJ2-5; possibly TRBD1 for D (5 bases). The V and J ends lost 7 bases and 5 bases respectively, with 17 bases between them. The germline V gene has CDR1 SNHLY and CDR2 FYNNEI. The CDR3 has 14 amino acids. CDR3 residues: CASMLTTVVETQYF. The CDR3 bases are TGTGCCAGCATGTTAACGACAGTCGTGGAGACCCAGTACTTC.

The V and J genes are TRBV28 and TRBJ1-2; TRBD1 matches at 10 bases. The J segment lost 0 bases and the V segment lost 4 bases, leaving 5 bases of the junction unmatched. Germline V gives CDR1 MDHEN, CDR2 SYDVKM. The length of the CDR3 is 16 residues. CDR3 residues: CASSSDRGRPNYGYTF. The CDR3, as DNA: TGTGCCAGCAGTTCGGACAGGGGGAGGCCTAACTATGGCTACACCTTC.

The chain combines TRBV29-1 with TRBJ1-2; D might be TRBD1 (5 bases). The germline V gene encodes CDR1 SQVTM and CDR2 ANQGSEA. V dropped 4 bases and J dropped 6 bases, with 9 bases sitting between them. CDR3 length: 11 amino acids. The CDR3 loop is CSVVGEDGYTF. CDR3 DNA sequence: TGCAGCGTTGTGGGGGAGGATGGCTACACCTTC.

This chain joins TRBV24-1 and TRBJ1-2; the match to TRBD1 covers 7 bases. CDR1 and CDR2 from the germline V gene are KGHDR and SFDVKD. This CDR3 has 14 amino acids. Trimming took 4 bases from V and 3 from J; bases not matched to a gene: 4. The CDR3 loop is CATSDLTGDYGYTF. In DNA, the CDR3 is TGTGCCACCAGTGACCTAACAGGGGACTATGGCTACACCTTC.

This clone has a handful of counts. This chain connects TRBV2 to TRBJ1-2; 9 bases map to TRBD1. Germline V CDR1 and CDR2: SNHLY, FYNNEI. After removal of 6 bases from V and 2 bases from J, the junction contained 4 bases not matched to a gene. The CDR3 is 14 amino acids. The DNA of the CDR3 is TGTGCCAGCAGGGGTGGACAGGGGAACTATGGCTACACCTTC. Protein sequence: CASRGGQGNYGYTF.

V usage is TRBV7-2 and J usage is TRBJ1-2, with D perhaps matching TRBD1 (6 bases). The length of the CDR3 is 16 residues. The ends were cut back, 4 bases at V and 5 bases at J, with 20 bases in the middle. Germline V gene lookup returns CDR1 SGHTA and CDR2 FQGNSA. The CDR3 DNA reads TGTGCCAGCAGCTCCGGGCCACAAGGGGGTAGATATGGCTACACCTTC. This sequence encodes CASSSGPQGGRYGYTF.

The CDR3 DNA sequence: TGTGCCGACAGGGACGGGGCCTACGAGCAGTACTTC. Its protein product is CADRDGAYEQYF. V usage is TRBV24-1 and J usage is TRBJ2-7; TRBD1 matches at 7 bases. V shed 12 bases and J 2 bases; nucleotides not matched to a gene: 6. This CDR3 has 12 residues. CDR1 is KGHDR, CDR2 SFDVKD, per germline.

V usage is TRBV7-2 and J usage is TRBJ1-5, with TRBD1 identical over 10 bases. The trim removed 5 bases at V and 11 bases at J, leaving 9 bases unmatched. Germline V gene data show CDR1 as SGHTA and CDR2 as FQGNSA. There are 14 residues in the CDR3. CDR3 DNA sequence: TGTGCCAGCAGCGTAGACAGGGGGCTCGCTGCCCAGCATTTT. Encoded protein: CASSVDRGLAAQHF.

The rearrangement uses TRBV6-5 and TRBJ2-7; the match to TRBD1 covers 8 bases. The trim removed 0 bases at V and 2 bases at J, leaving 6 bases unmatched. The CDR3 totals 16 residues. Germline V gene data show CDR1 as MNHEY and CDR2 as SVGAGI. The CDR3 region has the DNA TGTGCCAGCAGTTACTCGAGGACAGGGATCACCTACGAGCAGTACTTC. Amino acids: CASSYSRTGITYEQYF.

This chain connects TRBV4-1 to TRBJ2-7; 9 nucleotides agree with TRBD1. The germline V gene has CDR1 MGHRA and CDR2 YSYEKL. The CDR3 runs 17 residues. V gave up 4 bases and J gave up 2 bases; unmatched junction bases: 12. DNA for the CDR3: TGCGCCAGCAGCCGCACGGGGACAGGGTCCTTCACCTACGAGCAGTACTTC. Amino acids: CASSRTGTGSFTYEQYF.

The rearrangement joins TRBV11-2 to TRBJ2-1, with D maybe TRBD1 (5 bases). The CDR3 spans 17 residues. Germline CDR1 reads SGHAT; CDR2 reads FQNNGV. Trimming removed 5 bases from V and 4 bases from J, with 21 bases in between. The CDR3: CASSPHGAGRAYNEQFF. The DNA for the CDR3 is TGTGCCAGCAGCCCTCATGGGGCCGGACGAGCGTACAATGAGCAGTTCTTC.

The J gene is TRBJ2-6, the V gene TRBV6-6, with D perhaps TRBD1 (6 bases). Trimming left V 6 bases short and J 0 bases short, with 24 bases between. Germline V gene sequence: CDR1 MNHNY, CDR2 SVGAGI (reference sequence). This CDR3 spans 20 amino acids. The CDR3 bases are TGTGCCAGCAGCTATTTACAGGGCCCCCAGTATAACTCTGGGGCCAACGTCCTGACTTTC. This translates into CASSYLQGPQYNSGANVLTF.

V is TRBV5-1 and J is TRBJ2-3, with TRBD2 matching 12 bases. The germline V gene has CDR1 SGHRS and CDR2 YFSETQ. V was clipped by 4 bases and J by 5 bases; unmatched bases: 8. The length of the CDR3 is 16 residues. In DNA form, the CDR3 reads TGCGCCAGCAGCAACGGACTAGCGGGATTAGTAGATACGCAGTATTTT. This sequence encodes CASSNGLAGLVDTQYF.

The rearrangement joins TRBV2 to TRBJ2-2; possibly TRBD2 for D (6 bases). Trimming removed 6 bases from V and 0 bases from J, with 11 bases in between. Germline V gives CDR1 SNHLY, CDR2 FYNNEI. This CDR3 is 15 amino acids long. CDR3 nucleotides: TGTGCCAGCAGGGAGGCGGGGTCGAACACCGGGGAGCTGTTTTTT. Its translation is CASREAGSNTGELFF.

The chain is built from TRBV10-3 and TRBJ2-2, with D perhaps TRBD1 (6 bases). The CDR3 spans 15 residues. Germline loops: CDR1 ENHRY, CDR2 SYGVKD. Between the trimmed V and J ends, which lost 6 bases and 2 bases, there was a span of 13 bases. CDR3 region: CAIRSRGQNTGELFF. The CDR3 nucleotides read TGTGCCATCAGATCCAGGGGCCAAAACACCGGGGAGCTGTTTTTT.